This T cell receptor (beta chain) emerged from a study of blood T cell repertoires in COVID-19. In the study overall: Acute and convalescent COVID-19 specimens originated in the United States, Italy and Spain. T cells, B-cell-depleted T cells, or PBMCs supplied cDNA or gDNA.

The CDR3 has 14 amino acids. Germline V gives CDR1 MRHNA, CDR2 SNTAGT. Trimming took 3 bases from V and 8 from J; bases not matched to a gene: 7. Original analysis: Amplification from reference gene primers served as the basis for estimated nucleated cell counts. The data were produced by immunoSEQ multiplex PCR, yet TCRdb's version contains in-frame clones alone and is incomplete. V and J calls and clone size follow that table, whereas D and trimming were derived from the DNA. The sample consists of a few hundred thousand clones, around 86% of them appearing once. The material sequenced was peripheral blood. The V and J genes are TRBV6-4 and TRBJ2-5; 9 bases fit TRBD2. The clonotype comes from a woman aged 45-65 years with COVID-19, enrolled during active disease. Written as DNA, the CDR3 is TGTGCCAGCAGTGAGACCGGGACTAGCCGAACCCAGTACTTC. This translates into CASSETGTSRTQYF.